This is a list of T cell receptor beta chains from one sample in a study of graft-versus-host responses after intestinal transplantation. This table comes from immunoSEQ multiplex PCR, and its TCRdb copy is limited to in-frame clones, with some not included. The sample lists over 15,000 clones, roughly 88% occurring once. This sample comprised PBMCs, obtained roughly 110 days after intestinal transplant. All receptors derive from a human patient who received an intestinal transplant, so some T cells may come from the graft donor. CDR3s leave out the opening cysteine and the closing phenylalanine or tryptophan.

V | CDR3
TRBV5-8 | ASSLLNNYGYT
TRBV9 | ASSVRVGGPAGGNTIY
TRBV7-2 | ASSSGEGHRNTEAF
TRBV9 | ASSVDGTGLVYNYGYT
TRBV4-1 | ASSQVGRRGSGTEAF
TRBV2 | ASSERRITDTQY
TRBV9 | ASSVAPTGTSGYEQY
TRBV29-1 | SVEDVRGARGKGAHNEQF
TRBV27 | ASSPGESYNEQF
TRBV28 | ASSLTSGNYNEQF
TRBV7-8 | ASSPTRRTVGAF
TRBV4-1 | ASSQAVGVGNQPQH
TRBV7-2 | ASSVGTYNEQF
TRBV6-1 | ASSERQISNQPQH
TRBV11-2 | ASSRGTGGAGELF
TRBV6-5 | ASSSATSEQF
TRBV19 | ASSIPGRAVDTQY
TRBV28 | ASSLLGSRGTEAF
TRBV27 | ASTGAGGSTDTQY
TRBV9 | ASSVVPDREAF
TRBV19 | ASTTPANYGYT
TRBV30 | AWSVGRINTEAF
TRBV5-1 | ASSQGWAPTEAF
TRBV9 | ASSVEPGLPGEQY
TRBV2 | ASSEEGANEKLF
TRBV21-1 | ASRRVSATDTQY
TRBV7-9 | ASSPSHQETQY
TRBV5-6 | ASSSPLESRINEQF
TRBV4-3 | ASSQDEVDRSNQPQH
TRBV28 | ASRQGRATNEKLF
TRBV21-1 | ASRGIIATQIRTEAF
TRBV13 | ASSFGGYEQY
TRBV5-1 | ASSLLAPGNEQF
TRBV5-1 | ASSLGGAGTEAF
TRBV19 | ASSPRGEDNEQF
TRBV7-3 | ASSSLGYTEAF
TRBV9 | ASTEGAGSNEKLF
TRBV11-1 | ASTLEGDEQY
TRBV5-6 | ASSLATGNQPQH
TRBV19 | ASSISPIAGADGELF
TRBV28 | ASSQRPRRTTDTQY
TRBV4-2 | ASSHKLNDLAGATDTQY
TRBV30 | AWSRGRSETQY
TRBV6-5 | ASSQKISGNTIY
TRBV11-1 | ASSLAGRGGTSGTDTQY
TRBV7-6 | ASSLPRETYNEQF
TRBV30 | AWSVAGGNTIY
TRBV11-3 | ASSLVTGELF
TRBV4-3 | ASSQETRTGGADTQY
TRBV21-1 | ASSNWRLAGGEY
TRBV10-3 | AISEGYNSNQPQH
TRBV4-2 | ASSLRGIGNTEAF
TRBV10-3 | AIRRQREGPAGELF